The entry below gives a single TCR beta chain sequence along with its context. Its target is unknown. This sample is drawn from a study of cytomegalovirus exposure and HLA in healthy donors. CDR3 size: 14 residues. Looked up from germline, CDR1 is SGHRS and CDR2 is YFSETQ. J was trimmed by 4 bases and V by 6 bases; bases with no gene match: 5. Study findings and constraints: Follow-up analysis later connected one missense variant in DCLRE1C with trimming of TCR beta V- and J-genes. According to a later analysis, donors in an Asian-associated ancestry cluster reportedly had fewer N-insertions than the roughly 670-donor mean. It was approximately 150 TCR beta chains that were listed as cytomegalovirus-associated.

Primers: 60 Vbeta forward and 13 Jbeta reverse. Profiling relied on immunoSEQ multiplex PCR, and the TCRdb table lists in-frame clones only, not all of them. This repertoire shows around 77,000 clones, approximately 78% found once; its top ten account for around 3.6%. Donors had nominal health at sampling but likely had unrecorded immune exposures. The clonotype originates from a man aged 35-49 years in good health and CMV-seronegative. The V gene is TRBV5-1, the J gene TRBJ1-3, with TRBD1 matching over 9 bases. Sequencing was performed on PBMCs. The CDR3 here is CASNPGTGGNTIYF. The CDR3 DNA sequence: TGCGCCAGCAACCCCGGGACAGGGGGAAACACCATATATTTT.